This entry concerns a single T cell receptor beta chain. Its antigen is not known. The data originate from a study of cytomegalovirus exposure and HLA in healthy donors. Regarding the study as a whole: Previously analyzed data showed that most TCR beta V segments were productive at a frequency of about 87% or about 30%. A few chains linked to CMV were shown in vitro to be specific for CMV antigens.

The donors, nominally healthy at sampling, likely had unrecorded immune exposures. The PCR made use of 60 Vbeta and 13 Jbeta primers. Using immunoSEQ multiplex PCR, the repertoire was profiled, and TCRdb retains in-frame clones only, with some absent. The data contain about 100,000 clones, 75% to 80% of them singletons. Germline values: CDR1 MNHEY, CDR2 SVGAGI. This CDR3 spans 15 amino acids. The V end was cut by 7 bases, the J end by 7 bases, with 19 bases between. V gene TRBV6-5 combines with J gene TRBJ1-4; D unclear. This receptor was obtained from a man in his 60s in good health and CMV-seropositive. The material sequenced was PBMCs. This CDR3 reads CASTNWGDGSEKLFF. The CDR3 nucleotides read TGTGCCAGCACTAACTGGGGAGACGGGAGTGAAAAACTGTTTTTT.